One sample yielded the 22 T cell receptor beta chains listed below, sequenced in a study of blood T cell dynamics during melanoma immunotherapy. Time point specified: week 3, after first cycle of checkpoint inhibitor. Using immunoSEQ multiplex PCR, the repertoire was profiled, and TCRdb retains in-frame clones only, with some absent. This repertoire shows under 20,000 clones, around nine tenths found once; its top ten account for around 7.8%. Here the sequenced sample was blood, taken from a patient treated with checkpoint blockade. The receptors originated from a human donor with melanoma.

The chain has TRBV7-9 and TRBJ2-1, with D possibly matching TRBD1 (6 bases). V shed 0 bases and J shed 0 bases, with 12 bases lying between them. This CDR3 is built from 17 residues. Germline-derived CDR1 and CDR2 are SEHNR and FQNEAQ (reference sequence). The CDR3 loop reads CASSLAEGQPSYNEQFF. The DNA for the CDR3 is TGTGCCAGCAGCTTAGCAGAGGGACAACCCTCCTACAATGAGCAGTTCTTC.

The rearrangement uses TRBV19 and TRBJ2-1, with TRBD2 identical over 7 bases. Germline loops: CDR1 LNHDA, CDR2 SQIVND (reference sequence). The ends lost 9 bases at V and 10 bases at J; junction bases unmatched: 6. The length of the CDR3 is 11 residues. CDR3 amino acids: CASSSGIEQFF. CDR3 DNA sequence: TGTGCCAGCTCTAGCGGAATCGAGCAGTTCTTC.

The chain employs TRBV7-2 and TRBJ2-3; possible D gene TRBD2, 6 bases. This CDR3 contains 15 residues. Germline V CDR1 and CDR2: SGHTA, FQGNSA. With 8 bases removed from V and 1 base from J, the gap between germline ends came to 16 bases. Here the CDR3 DNA reads TGTGCCAGCGCCTATCTGGGACTCGGCACAGATACGCAGTATTTT. Protein sequence: CASAYLGLGTDTQYF.

This clone appeared a single time. This sequence joins TRBV30 and TRBJ1-1, with a weak D call TRBD1 (5 bases). Germline V gene lookup returns CDR1 GTSNPN and CDR2 SVGIG (reference sequence). The V end lost 1 base, the J end lost 1 base, and 7 bases lay between the germline ends. The CDR3 is 13 amino acids. The CDR3 loop reads CAWSDQGNTEAFF. CDR3 in DNA: TGTGCCTGGAGTGACCAGGGGAACACTGAAGCTTTCTTT. Supplemented by reference TRBV30 and TRBJ1-1, the full variable domain reads SQTIHQWPATLVQPVGSPLSLECTVEGTSNPNLYWYRQAAGRGLQLLFYSVGIGQISSEVPQNLSASRPQDRQFILSSKKLLLSDSGFYLCAWSDQGNTEAFFGQGTRLTVV.

The chain has TRBV19 and TRBJ1-1, with unresolved D. This CDR3 spans 13 amino acids. CDR1 and CDR2 (germline): LNHDA, SQIVND (reference sequence). V was shortened by 5 bases and J by 5 bases, with 12 bases between the two germline ends. The CDR3 nucleotides read TGTGCCAGTAGTCCCCCGGTTAATACTGAAGCTTTCTTT. This codes for CASSPPVNTEAFF.

The rearrangement joins TRBV4-2 to TRBJ2-1; D possibly corresponds to TRBD2 (6 bases). Per germline, CDR1 LGHNA and CDR2 YNFKEQ. The V end was cut by 0 bases, the J end by 12 bases, with 12 bases between. There are 13 residues in the CDR3. The CDR3 reads CASSQDYGRGQFF. CDR3 nucleotides: TGTGCCAGCAGCCAAGATTACGGGAGAGGGCAGTTCTTC.

This sequence joins TRBV2 and TRBJ2-3; 13 bases match TRBD2. J lost 5 bases, V lost 6 bases, and 5 bases had no gene match. Germline CDR1 and CDR2: SNHLY and FYNNEI. The CDR3 extends over 15 amino acids. CDR3 DNA: TGTGCCAGCAGGCTACTAGCGGGAGGGGGAGATACGCAGTATTTT. It is translated as CASRLLAGGGDTQYF.

The rearrangement uses TRBV5-6 and TRBJ2-4; TRBD2 is a possible D gene (5 bases). Trimming stripped 2 bases from V and 9 bases from J, with 15 bases between. This CDR3 region has 14 residues. Germline lookup yields CDR1 SGHDT and CDR2 YYEEEE. This CDR3 reads CASSLWTPAGIQYF. DNA of the CDR3: TGTGCCAGCAGCTTATGGACCCCGGCGGGCATTCAGTACTTC.

The J gene is TRBJ2-7, the V gene TRBV5-4; 12 nucleotides line up with TRBD2. Per germline, CDR1 SGHNT and CDR2 YYREEE (reference sequence). The CDR3 consists of 14 residues. J lost 7 bases, V lost 1 base, and 3 bases had no gene match. The CDR3 loop is CASSLRLAGGEQYF. As DNA, the CDR3 is TGTGCCAGCAGCTTGAGGCTAGCGGGAGGGGAGCAGTACTTC.

The chain has TRBV4-2 and TRBJ2-5; D assignment may be TRBD1 or TRBD2 (5 bases each). CDR3 length: 14 amino acids. The germline V and J ends were trimmed by 1 base and 3 bases, with 9 bases remaining between them. Per the germline V gene, CDR1 is LGHNA and CDR2 is YNFKEQ. CDR3 in DNA: TGTGCCAGCAGCCAAGTGGGGGTGGAAGAGACCCAGTACTTC. Its translation is CASSQVGVEETQYF.

The chain recombines TRBV18 with TRBJ1-5; no clear D gene. The CDR3 extends over 14 amino acids. Deletions cut 3 bases from V and 0 bases from J, with 6 bases between. Per the germline V gene, CDR1 is KGHSH and CDR2 is LQKENI. The CDR3 here is CASSPSGSNQPQHF. CDR3 bases: TGTGCCAGCTCACCGAGCGGTAGCAATCAGCCCCAGCATTTT.

This chain joins TRBV30 and TRBJ2-3, with D possibly called TRBD1 or TRBD2 (6 bases each). The CDR3 has 18 amino acids. Per the germline V gene, CDR1 is GTSNPN and CDR2 is SVGIG (reference sequence). V was shortened by 3 bases and J by 1 base, with 23 bases between the two germline ends. CDR3: CAWSNFGGTLEGTDTQYF. The CDR3 nucleotides are TGTGCCTGGAGCAATTTTGGGGGGACACTCGAGGGCACAGATACGCAGTATTTT.

The V gene is TRBV7-9, the J gene TRBJ1-4; D is unresolved. CDR3 length: 14 amino acids. With 5 bases removed from V and 6 bases from J, the gap between germline ends came to 13 bases. In germline, CDR1 is SEHNR, CDR2 FQNEAQ (reference sequence). CDR3 in DNA: TGTGCCAGCAGCCGTGCGCTAAGTGATGAAAAACTGTTTTTT. Its translation: CASSRALSDEKLFF.

The J gene is TRBJ2-5, the V gene TRBV6-5, with D tentatively TRBD2 (7 bases). The closer fit of TRBJ2-7 to the DNA end suggests the J call may be wrong. Germline V gene lookup returns CDR1 MNHEY and CDR2 SVGAGI. The CDR3 has 15 residues. The CDR3 loop is CASKTGRDNSYEQYF. The DNA for the CDR3 is TGTGCCAGCAAAACTGGGAGGGACAACTCCTACGAGCAGTACTTC.

This clone came up once. The chain uses TRBV28 and TRBJ2-7; D may be TRBD2 (6 bases). Looked up from germline, CDR1 is MDHEN and CDR2 is SYDVKM. Trimming took off 5 bases at V and 2 bases at J, with 10 bases between the two ends. This CDR3 contains 13 residues. CDR3 sequence (DNA): TGTGCCAGCAGTAGACTAGGGGCCTACGAGCAGTACTTC. The encoded protein is CASSRLGAYEQYF.

The chain recombines TRBV18 with TRBJ1-1; 7 bases align to TRBD1. The germline V gene has CDR1 KGHSH and CDR2 LQKENI. The V gene end was trimmed by 5 bases and the J gene end by 0 bases; junction bases not matched to a gene: 9. The CDR3 is made up of 16 amino acids. This chain's CDR3 is CASSAGQSQMNTEAFF. In DNA, the CDR3 is TGTGCCAGCTCAGCGGGACAGTCCCAAATGAACACTGAAGCTTTCTTT.

The chain combines TRBV7-9 with TRBJ2-3; TRBD2 matches 12 bases. The CDR3 has 16 residues. The germline V gene encodes CDR1 SEHNR and CDR2 FQNEAQ (reference sequence). V trimming: 2 bases; J trimming: 6 bases; junction bases outside the gene matches: 6. The CDR3 DNA is TGTGCCAGCAGCTTACCTAGCGGGAGGGCCCGCGATACGCAGTATTTT. It encodes CASSLPSGRARDTQYF.

This chain connects TRBV6-4 to TRBJ2-3; 10 bases are shared with TRBD2. V lost 6 bases, J lost 2 bases, and 8 bases stayed unmatched. In germline, CDR1 is MRHNA, CDR2 SNTAGT. The CDR3 consists of 16 residues. The CDR3 here is CASSSSAGGPTDTQYF. CDR3 bases: TGTGCCAGCAGCTCCTCAGCGGGAGGGCCCACAGATACGCAGTATTTT.

The rearrangement joins TRBV5-1 to TRBJ2-3; 9 bases are a match to TRBD1. The CDR3 has 17 residues. V gave up 0 bases and J gave up 1 base; unmatched junction bases: 6. CDR1 SGHRS and CDR2 YFSETQ come from the germline V gene. CDR3 region: CASSLAKGQGGTDTQYF. The CDR3 nucleotides are TGCGCCAGCAGCTTGGCCAAGGGACAGGGAGGCACAGATACGCAGTATTTT. Full variable domain (outside the CDR3, taken from reference TRBV5-1 and TRBJ2-3): KAGVTQTPRYLIKTRGQQVTLSCSPISGHRSVSWYQQTPGQGLQFLFEYFSETQRNKGNFPGRFSGRQFSNSRSEMNVSTLELGDSALYLCASSLAKGQGGTDTQYFGPGTRLTVL.

The chain uses TRBV28 and TRBJ2-3, with TRBD2 identical over 10 bases. Germline CDR1 MDHEN, CDR2 SYDVKM. This CDR3 has 16 amino acids. With 7 bases clipped from V and 1 base from J, the junction kept 8 bases outside the gene matches. The DNA for the CDR3 is TGTGCCAGCAACGAATCTAGCGGGGGACGCACAGATACGCAGTATTTT. It translates to CASNESSGGRTDTQYF.

The CDR3 DNA reads TGTGCCATCCTCCATGCTAGCGGGGAATACGAGCAGTACTTC. It specifies CAILHASGEYEQYF. V gene TRBV27 combines with J gene TRBJ2-7, with TRBD2 matching 9 bases. Germline trimming cut 10 bases from V and 4 bases from J; bases unmatched to any gene: 11. The CDR3 length is 14 residues. The germline V gene has CDR1 MNHEY and CDR2 SMNVEV (reference sequence).

The chain recombines TRBV11-3 with TRBJ2-5; D unclear. Trimming stripped 3 bases from V and 0 bases from J, with 5 bases between. The CDR3 contains 13 residues. The germline gives CDR1 SGHNT, CDR2 YENEEA. The CDR3 region is CASSFGHQETQYF. The CDR3 DNA follows: TGTGCCAGCAGCTTTGGACACCAAGAGACCCAGTACTTC.